This TCR beta chain is drawn from a study of control samples from healthy donors and cancer patients (dated by TCRdb to the early 2020s). Library prep was done by the immunoSEQ multiplex PCR assay. TCRdb holds this immuneACCESS table with in-frame rearrangements only. Some clones are missing; in checked studies, unresolved V genes explain under half, and the rest has no known cause. The sample includes approximately 170,000 clones, with about 92% observed a single time. The top ten clonotypes cover 1.4% of the sample. Trimming takes 5 bases off V and 3 bases off J; junction bases not matched to a gene: 5. Including the terminal cysteine and phenylalanine, the CDR3 comprises 14 residues. Solely the CDR3 DNA is kept, with 42 bases framed from the first base. The germline V gene yields SGHVS for CDR1 and FQNEAQ for CDR2. On this clone itself: Which antigen it targets is not known. No per-base quality is available; no much larger clone lies one base away.

The clonotype was recovered from a man under 40 in good health. What was sequenced was blood. The rearrangement joined TRBV7-8 to TRBJ2-5, with 8 central nucleotides matching TRBD2. At the DNA level, the sequence is TGTGCCAGCAGCCGGACTAGCAGTAAAGAGACCCAGTACTTC. This gives the protein CASSRTSSKETQYF.